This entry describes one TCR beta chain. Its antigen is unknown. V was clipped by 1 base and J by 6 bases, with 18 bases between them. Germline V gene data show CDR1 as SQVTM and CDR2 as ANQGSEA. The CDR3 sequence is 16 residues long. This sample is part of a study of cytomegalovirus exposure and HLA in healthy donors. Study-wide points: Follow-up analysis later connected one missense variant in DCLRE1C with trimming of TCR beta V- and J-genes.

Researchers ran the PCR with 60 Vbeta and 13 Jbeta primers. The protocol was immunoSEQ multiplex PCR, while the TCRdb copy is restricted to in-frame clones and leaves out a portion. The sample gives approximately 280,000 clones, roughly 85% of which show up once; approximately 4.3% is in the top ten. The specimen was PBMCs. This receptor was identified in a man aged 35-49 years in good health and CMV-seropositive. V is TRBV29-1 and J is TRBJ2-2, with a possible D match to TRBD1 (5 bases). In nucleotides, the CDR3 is TGCAGCGTTGAAGTCGGTCAGGGAAGGATCGCCGGGGAGCTGTTTTTT. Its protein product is CSVEVGQGRIAGELFF.